The following is a T cell receptor beta chain sequence with its context. No antigen is known for it. This sample is part of a study of beta chain features in type 1 diabetes. Study as a whole: There was similarity between patients and healthy donors in age, gender and cell yields. In all, approximately 100,000,000 sorted cells from all samples were analyzed. Study conclusions and caveats: Unsettled here was the matter of whether HLA type influences TCRB rearrangement. All four CD4+ subsets from Type 1 diabetes patients carried moderately but significantly shorter TCRB CDR3s.

Reverse transcribing all isolated RNA meant expressed TCRB transcripts were sequenced. Assay used: immunoSEQ multiplex PCR; TCRdb lists only in-frame clones, some missing. The sample shows 400,000 to 450,000 clones, about 15% of them seen only once. CDR1 and CDR2 (germline): SNHLY, FYNNEI. V shed 6 bases, J shed 8 bases, and the junction held 9 bases outside the gene matches. The CDR3 consists of 14 residues. The rearrangement uses TRBV2 and TRBJ1-2; TRBD1 aligns across 10 bases. The sample comprised naive CD4+ T cells from blood. This receptor was identified in a man in his thirties or forties in good health. CDR3 in DNA: TGTGCCAGCAGCCCAAAGGGACAGGGGAACGGCTACACCTTC. Its protein product is CASSPKGQGNGYTF.